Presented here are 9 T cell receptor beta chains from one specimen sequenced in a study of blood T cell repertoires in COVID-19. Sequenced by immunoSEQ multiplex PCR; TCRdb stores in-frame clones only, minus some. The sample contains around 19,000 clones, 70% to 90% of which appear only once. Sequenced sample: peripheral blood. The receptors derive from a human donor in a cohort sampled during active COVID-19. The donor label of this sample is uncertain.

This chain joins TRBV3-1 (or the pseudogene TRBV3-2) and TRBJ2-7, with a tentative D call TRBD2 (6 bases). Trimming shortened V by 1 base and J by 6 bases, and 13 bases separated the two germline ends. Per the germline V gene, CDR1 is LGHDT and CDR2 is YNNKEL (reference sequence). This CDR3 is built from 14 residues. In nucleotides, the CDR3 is TGTGCCAGCAGCCAAGTCCCTTGGCGGGGCGAGCAGTACTTC. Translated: CASSQVPWRGEQYF.

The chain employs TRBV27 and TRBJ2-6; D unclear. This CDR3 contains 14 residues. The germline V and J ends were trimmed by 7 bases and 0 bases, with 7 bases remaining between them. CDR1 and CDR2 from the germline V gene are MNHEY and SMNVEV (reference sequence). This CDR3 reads CASTRSSGANVLTF. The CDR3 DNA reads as TGTGCCAGCACGCGGAGCTCTGGGGCCAACGTCCTGACTTTC.

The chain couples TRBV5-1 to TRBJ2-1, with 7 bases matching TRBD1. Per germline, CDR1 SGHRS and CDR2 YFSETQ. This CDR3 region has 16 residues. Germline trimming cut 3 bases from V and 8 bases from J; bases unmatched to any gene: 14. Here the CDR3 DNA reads TGCGCCAGCAGCTCCCCCGAAGGGGGCGCGCAGTATGAGCAGTTCTTC. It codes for CASSSPEGGAQYEQFF.

CDR3 coding DNA: TGTGCCAGCAGCTTGGGGCCGACAGGGAATAGCAATCAGCCCCAGCATTTT. As protein: CASSLGPTGNSNQPQHF. J is TRBJ1-5 and V is TRBV13, with TRBD1 matching over 7 bases. Per germline, CDR1 PRHDT and CDR2 FYEKMQ (reference sequence). Losses at the gene ends were 3 bases for V and 0 bases for J; bases not matched to a gene: 8. This CDR3 contains 17 residues. The full variable domain, in which reference TRBV13 and TRBJ1-5 provide the parts outside the CDR3, is AAGVIQSPRHLIKEKRETATLKCYPIPRHDTVYWYQQGPGQDPQFLISFYEKMQSDKGSIPDRFSAQQFSDYHSELNMSSLELGDSALYFCASSLGPTGNSNQPQHFGDGTRLSIL.

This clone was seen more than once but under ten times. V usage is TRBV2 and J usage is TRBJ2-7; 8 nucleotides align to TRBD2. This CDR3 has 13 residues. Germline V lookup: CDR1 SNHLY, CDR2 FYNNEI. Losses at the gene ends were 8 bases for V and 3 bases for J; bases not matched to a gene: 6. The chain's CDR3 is CASVSGIDYEQYF. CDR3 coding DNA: TGTGCCAGCGTTAGCGGGATAGACTACGAGCAGTACTTC.

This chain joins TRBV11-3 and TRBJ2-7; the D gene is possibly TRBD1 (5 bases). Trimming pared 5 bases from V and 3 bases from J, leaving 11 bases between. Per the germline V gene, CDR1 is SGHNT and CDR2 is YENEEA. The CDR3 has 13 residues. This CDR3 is CASSQDRHYEQYF. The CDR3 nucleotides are TGTGCCAGCAGCCAAGACAGACACTACGAGCAGTACTTC.

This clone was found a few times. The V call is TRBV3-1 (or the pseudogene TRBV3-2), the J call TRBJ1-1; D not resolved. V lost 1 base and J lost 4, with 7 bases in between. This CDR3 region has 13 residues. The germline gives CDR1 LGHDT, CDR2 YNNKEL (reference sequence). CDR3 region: CASSQAGITEAFF. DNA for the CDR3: TGTGCCAGCAGCCAAGCCGGGATCACTGAAGCTTTCTTT.

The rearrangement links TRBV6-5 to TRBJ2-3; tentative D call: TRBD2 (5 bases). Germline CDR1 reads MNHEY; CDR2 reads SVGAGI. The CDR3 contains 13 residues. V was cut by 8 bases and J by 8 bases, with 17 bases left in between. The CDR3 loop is CASHPLRAGTQYF. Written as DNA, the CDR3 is TGTGCCAGCCACCCTCTCCGGGCGGGTACGCAGTATTTT.

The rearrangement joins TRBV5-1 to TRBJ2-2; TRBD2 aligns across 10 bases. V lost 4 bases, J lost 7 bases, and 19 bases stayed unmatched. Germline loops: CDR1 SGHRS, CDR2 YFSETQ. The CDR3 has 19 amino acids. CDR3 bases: TGCGCCAGCAGCGCTCCCCCCGGGAGCGGGAGGGCCAAGGTCGGGGAGCTGTTTTTT. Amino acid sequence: CASSAPPGSGRAKVGELFF. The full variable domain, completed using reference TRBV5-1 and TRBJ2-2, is KAGVTQTPRYLIKTRGQQVTLSCSPISGHRSVSWYQQTPGQGLQFLFEYFSETQRNKGNFPGRFSGRQFSNSRSEMNVSTLELGDSALYLCASSAPPGSGRAKVGELFFGEGSRLTVL.